The 28 T cell receptor beta chains in this list originate from one sample, sequenced in a study of human T cells and chemical hapten exposure. One entry per CDR3 protein, called by TCRdb with MiXCR from the RACE reads. The repertoire has around 99,000 distinct CDR3 sequences, 9.5% to 15% of them found once; the top ten carry 2% to 2.5%. Stated time point: patch test 1, 2 weeks after DPC sensitization. Treatment here: therapeutic diphenylcyclopropenone sensitization with weekly scalp DPC. Sequences were derived from whole blood, sampled in connection with sensitization to the hapten diphenylcyclopropenone (DPC). These receptors were obtained from a woman between 40 and 55 years old with alopecia areata. Some clones in this sample may be carry-over from other donors' samples.

This clonotype showed up just a few times. The rearrangement uses TRBV5-1 and TRBJ2-2; no definite D call. This CDR3 comprises 16 residues. Germline values: CDR1 SGHRS, CDR2 YFSETQ. Trimming pared 0 bases from V and 2 bases from J, leaving 11 bases between. The CDR3 loop reads CASSLAGRLNTGELFF. DNA for the CDR3: TGCGCCAGCAGCTTGGCCGGGCGGTTAAACACCGGGGAGCTGTTTTTT.

This chain uses TRBV6-2 or TRBV6-3 with TRBJ1-1; a possible D gene is TRBD1 (5 bases). V shed 7 bases and J shed 4 bases, with 19 bases lying between them. Germline lookup yields CDR1 MNHEY and CDR2 SVGEGT. This CDR3 comprises 15 residues. The CDR3 DNA sequence: TGTGCCAGCACCTTACCCCGGCAGGGCGTCACTGAAGCTTTCTTT. Translated, it gives CASTLPRQGVTEAFF.

The chain is built from TRBV7-3 and TRBJ2-2, with 9 bases that match TRBD1. V lost 7 bases to trimming and J lost 7 bases; unmatched junction nucleotides: 16. The CDR3 runs 17 residues. Germline CDR1 SGHTA, CDR2 FQGTGA. CDR3 in DNA: TGTGCCAGCACCGAAAGGGGGACAGGGAATCTAGGCGGGGAGCTGTTTTTT. Translation: CASTERGTGNLGGELFF. Looking up the rest from reference TRBV7-3 and TRBJ2-2 gives the full variable domain: GAGVSQTPSNKVTEKGKYVELRCDPISGHTALYWYRQSLGQGPEFLIYFQGTGAADDSGLPNDRFFAVRPEGSVSTLKIQRTERGDSAVYLCASTERGTGNLGGELFFGEGSRLTVL.

V gene TRBV2 combines with J gene TRBJ1-2, with TRBD1 as a possible D gene (5 bases). CDR1 SNHLY and CDR2 FYNNEI come from the germline V gene. The CDR3 extends over 15 amino acids. V lost 8 bases to trimming and J lost 4 bases, with 20 bases between them. The CDR3, as DNA: TGTGCCAGCCTAGCGGCGGAGACAGCGAGCTATGGCTACACCTTC. This sequence encodes CASLAAETASYGYTF.

This clonotype was picked up a small number of times. The J gene is TRBJ2-3, the V gene TRBV6-5, with D perhaps TRBD1 (5 bases). Germline loops: CDR1 MNHEY, CDR2 SVGAGI. This CDR3 region has 15 residues. Trimming removed 0 bases at V and 1 base at J, with 8 bases between. The CDR3 DNA reads TGTGCCAGCAGTTACTCGGGCAGGGGCACAGATACGCAGTATTTT. Its translation: CASSYSGRGTDTQYF.

V usage is TRBV7-2 and J usage is TRBJ2-1, with 12 bases that match TRBD2. The CDR3 covers 14 residues. Germline V CDR1 and CDR2: SGHTA, FQGNSA. V lost 4 bases, J lost 15 bases, and 10 bases stayed unmatched. The CDR3 reads CASSSASGRAPPFF. In nucleotides, the CDR3 is TGTGCCAGCAGCTCAGCTAGCGGGAGGGCCCCCCCGTTCTTC.

This clonotype was observed a handful of times. The chain employs TRBV28 and TRBJ2-7; D is possibly TRBD1 or TRBD2 (5 bases each). The V gene lost 4 bases and the J gene lost 11 bases, with 15 bases spanning the gap. The V gene's germline CDR1 is MDHEN and CDR2 SYDVKM. The CDR3 covers 12 residues. The CDR3, as DNA: TGTGCCAGCAGTTCCCGGGACCCGGAGAAGTACTTC. Its translation: CASSSRDPEKYF.

This clonotype was seen repeatedly, ten times or more. The rearrangement joins TRBV18 to TRBJ1-1, with TRBD1 matching 7 bases. Trimming at V came to 1 base and at J to 3 bases, leaving 2 bases not matched to a gene. The CDR3 loop spans 14 amino acids. Germline V gene data show CDR1 as KGHSH and CDR2 as LQKENI. The CDR3 here is CASSPQGAHTEAFF. CDR3 DNA sequence: TGTGCCAGCTCACCACAGGGGGCGCACACTGAAGCTTTCTTT.

Here the CDR3 DNA reads TGCAGTGCTAGCCGGGGGGGCGCGGGCACCGGGGAGCTGTTTTTT. Amino acid sequence: CSASRGGAGTGELFF. The rearrangement uses TRBV20-1 and TRBJ2-2, with 8 positions matching TRBD2. The CDR3 loop spans 15 amino acids. Germline CDR1 and CDR2: DFQATT and SNEGSKA (reference sequence). V was clipped by 3 bases and J by 4 bases; unmatched bases: 7.

A few counts support this clonotype. This chain uses TRBV28 with TRBJ2-7; unclear D gene. CDR1 and CDR2 from the germline V gene are MDHEN and SYDVKM. This CDR3 spans 13 amino acids. V lost 6 bases to trimming and J lost 4 bases, with 13 bases between them. DNA for the CDR3: TGTGCCAGCAGGTCCGACGGCCCTTACGAGCAGTACTTC. Encoded protein: CASRSDGPYEQYF.

This clonotype was seen repeatedly, ten times or more. This chain uses TRBV30 with TRBJ2-1; 8 nucleotides line up with TRBD2. CDR1 is GTSNPN, CDR2 SVGIG, per germline (reference sequence). V was clipped by 1 base and J by 10 bases; unmatched bases: 0. There are 11 residues in the CDR3. The CDR3 loop reads CAWSGLAEQFF. CDR3 DNA sequence: TGTGCCTGGAGTGGACTAGCGGAGCAGTTCTTC.

This clonotype was counted only a few times. The chain has TRBV11-1 and TRBJ1-2; the D gene is possibly TRBD1 (5 bases). The germline V and J ends were trimmed by 4 bases and 2 bases, with 8 bases remaining between them. Germline assignment: CDR1 SGHAT and CDR2 FQDESV (reference sequence). The CDR3 sequence is 13 residues long. DNA of the CDR3: TGTGCCAGCAGCTCTCGACAGAACTATGGCTACACCTTC. Residues: CASSSRQNYGYTF.

In this sample, this clonotype turned up many times. The chain is built from TRBV7-2 and TRBJ2-1; D might be TRBD2 (6 bases). Germline V gives CDR1 SGHTA, CDR2 FQGNSA. The CDR3 contains 12 residues. With 2 bases removed from V and 9 bases from J, the gap between germline ends came to 8 bases. DNA of the CDR3: TGTGCCAGCAGCTTACGCGGGACTGAGCAGTTCTTC. Protein sequence: CASSLRGTEQFF. Based on the CDR3 plus reference TRBV7-2 and TRBJ2-1, the full variable domain is GAGVSQSPSNKVTEKGKDVELRCDPISGHTALYWYRQSLGQGLEFLIYFQGNSAPDKSGLPSDRFSAERTGGSVSTLTIQRTQQEDSAVYLCASSLRGTEQFFGPGTRLTVL.

There are a few counts of this clonotype. The V gene is TRBV27, the J gene TRBJ1-3; 10 nucleotides match TRBD1. Germline assignment: CDR1 MNHEY and CDR2 SMNVEV (reference sequence). V was clipped by 5 bases and J by 0 bases; unmatched bases: 7. There are 17 residues in the CDR3. Here the CDR3 reads CASSRDRGPVSGNTIYF. The CDR3 bases are TGTGCCAGCAGTCGGGACAGGGGCCCCGTCTCTGGAAACACCATATATTTT.

This clonotype has a count of ten or more. The chain recombines TRBV27 with TRBJ2-7; TRBD2 aligns across 10 bases. CDR1 and CDR2 (germline): MNHEY, SMNVEV (reference sequence). CDR3 length equals 18 residues. V lost 3 bases and J lost 5; bases outside the gene matches: 16. CDR3 bases: TGTGCCAGCAGTTTCGGCCCGACCAGGCGGACTAGCGGAAACGAGCAGTACTTC. Translating it yields CASSFGPTRRTSGNEQYF.

This clonotype came up a few times. The chain is built from TRBV5-8 and TRBJ1-1, with D perhaps matching TRBD1 (6 bases). In germline, CDR1 is SGHTS, CDR2 YDEGEE. V was trimmed by 5 bases and J by 8 bases, leaving 13 bases between them. The CDR3 loop spans 12 amino acids. The DNA for the CDR3 is TGTGCCAGCAGGGGGGGCGGGACAGAAGCTTTCTTT. Its protein product is CASRGGGTEAFF. The full variable domain, its missing parts supplied by reference TRBV5-8 and TRBJ1-1, is EAGVTQSPTHLIKTRGQQATLRCSPISGHTSVYWYQQALGLGLQFLLWYDEGEERNRGNFPPRFSGRQFPNYSSELNVNALELEDSALYLCASRGGGTEAFFGQGTRLTVV.

The sample holds a few counts of this clonotype. The chain is built from TRBV12-3 or TRBV12-4 and TRBJ1-1; D uncertain. There are 13 residues in the CDR3. Trimming removed 7 bases at V and 3 bases at J, with 12 bases between. DNA for the CDR3: TGTGCCAGCACCACTGACTCCTACACTGAAGCTTTCTTT. It is translated as CASTTDSYTEAFF.

Ten or more counts support this clonotype. The CDR3 DNA sequence: TGCGCCAGCAGCCGAGCAGGGCCCCGGGGGGCCAACGTCCTGACTTTC. Its protein product is CASSRAGPRGANVLTF. The J gene is TRBJ2-6, the V gene TRBV4-1, with D tentatively TRBD1 (5 bases). The germline V gene has CDR1 MGHRA and CDR2 YSYEKL. Trimming left V 4 bases short and J 4 bases short, with 14 bases between. The CDR3 is 16 amino acids.

The chain has TRBV28 and TRBJ2-5, with a weak D call TRBD1 (5 bases). CDR3 length: 13 amino acids. V lost 4 bases to trimming and J lost 5 bases, with 11 bases between them. Germline V lookup: CDR1 MDHEN, CDR2 SYDVKM. Written as DNA, the CDR3 is TGTGCCAGCAGTTCTGGGTCAGGGGAGACCCAGTACTTC. This codes for CASSSGSGETQYF.

The genes are TRBV28 and TRBJ1-1; 11 bases match TRBD1. Trimming removed 7 bases from V and 4 bases from J; junction bases left unmatched: 5. The CDR3 spans 14 residues. Germline-derived CDR1 and CDR2 are MDHEN and SYDVKM. CDR3 nucleotides: TGTGCCAGCAAATCGGGACAGGGGGTCACTGAAGCTTTCTTT. Translating gives CASKSGQGVTEAFF.

This clonotype appeared a few times. J is TRBJ2-1 and V is TRBV7-2; 7 bases are shared with TRBD1. This CDR3 has 14 residues. V lost 7 bases, J lost 8 bases, and 11 bases stayed unmatched. CDR1 SGHTA and CDR2 FQGNSA come from the germline V gene. This CDR3 is CASKEQGIGDEQFF. The CDR3 DNA is TGTGCCAGCAAAGAACAGGGGATAGGAGATGAGCAGTTCTTC.

The chain combines TRBV29-1 with TRBJ2-7, with TRBD2 as a possible D gene (5 bases). The V end lost 2 bases, the J end lost 0 bases, and 8 bases lay between the germline ends. The germline gives CDR1 SQVTM, CDR2 ANQGSEA. The CDR3 extends over 13 amino acids. CDR3 nucleotide sequence: TGCAGCGTTGAACAGACTAACTCCTACGAGCAGTACTTC. Translating it yields CSVEQTNSYEQYF.

This clonotype was observed a handful of times. CDR3 nucleotide sequence: TGTGCCAGCAGCCGGACAGGGTCGACCTACGAGCAGTACTTC. Protein product: CASSRTGSTYEQYF. V usage is TRBV3-1 and J usage is TRBJ2-7, with 8 bases lining up with TRBD1. The germline gives CDR1 LGHDT, CDR2 YNNKEL (reference sequence). V lost 4 bases, J lost 2 bases, and 4 bases stayed unmatched. The CDR3 consists of 14 residues.

The gene calls are TRBV21-1 and TRBJ2-3; the DNA was not used to check the table's D call, TRBD2. TRBV21-1 is listed as a pseudogene. This CDR3 region has 19 residues. CDR3 in amino acids: CASSNDRCKREASGGTQYF. CDR3 bases: TGTGCCAGCAGCAACGATCGATGTAAGCGGGAGGCCAGTGGTGGTACGCAGTATTTT.

A few counts support this clonotype. The DNA of the CDR3 is TGTGCCAGCAGCTTAGAGGGAGATACGCAGTATTTT. This gives the protein CASSLEGDTQYF. V and J are TRBV7-9 and TRBJ2-3; D unclear. CDR3 length equals 12 residues. Trimming removed 1 base at V and 5 bases at J, with 4 bases between. Per germline, CDR1 SEHNR and CDR2 FQNEAQ (reference sequence).

The chain has TRBV7-6 and TRBJ2-3, with D hard to call. This CDR3 is 15 amino acids long. Germline V lookup: CDR1 SGHVS, CDR2 FNYEAQ. V lost 0 bases and J lost 0, with 7 bases in between. CDR3 sequence: CASSLASRSTDTQYF. CDR3 nucleotides: TGTGCCAGCAGCTTAGCGTCACGGAGCACAGATACGCAGTATTTT.

This clonotype appeared many times. CDR3 residues: CASSRGRTNTGELFF. CDR3 DNA sequence: TGTGCCAGCAGCAGGGGTCGGACGAACACCGGGGAGCTGTTTTTT. This chain connects TRBV5-4 to TRBJ2-2; maybe TRBD1 (5 bases). The CDR3 covers 15 residues. V was pared by 4 bases and J by 0 bases, with 10 bases between. Germline CDR1 reads SGHNT; CDR2 reads YYREEE (reference sequence).

This clonotype was seen only a few times. V gene TRBV20-1 combines with J gene TRBJ1-6; D unclear. This CDR3 region has 15 residues. Germline V gives CDR1 DFQATT, CDR2 SNEGSKA (reference sequence). The V gene lost 5 bases and the J gene lost 0 bases, with 11 bases spanning the gap. Written as DNA, the CDR3 is TGCAGTGCTCGTCCAGCTAGCTCCTATAATTCACCCCTCCACTTT. Translated: CSARPASSYNSPLHF.